This TCR beta chain was retrieved from a study of CD8+CD57+ T cells in acquired aplastic anemia (dated by TCRdb to 2017 to 2018). Regarding the study in general: DNA extracted from sorted CD4+ and CD8+ cells had a mean of roughly 3.4 ug, with a range of roughly 0.2 to 30 ug. A CD8+CD57+ expansion meant a frequency higher than the mean frequency seen in healthy subjects. The full study reports these points: Between patients and healthy controls, no significant difference in CD8+ Simpson's diversity was found (P=0.060). Twenty-nine CD8+ CDR3 sequences were found to be shared between patients and controls, but these sequences appeared to be highly expressed in patients and within the immunodominant clones of the patients.

With regard to this clonotype: What antigen it recognizes has not been identified. Base qualities are not provided; no much larger clone lies one nucleotide away.

From the cysteine up to the phenylalanine, the CDR3 has a length of 14 residues. Only the CDR3 DNA stays, 42 bases, in frame from base 1. As encoded in the germline V gene (reference sequence), CDR1 is SEHNR while CDR2 is FQNEAQ. Trimming removed 0 bases from V and 9 bases from J, leaving 12 bases between the germline ends. Profiling of TCR beta VDJ combinations and CDR3 sequences used genomic DNA as the template. An Illumina HiSeq 2000 was used for TCR repertoire sequencing. The source study handled its data this way. Repertoires were assessed using TRBV/TRBJ rearrangement plots, CDR3 size and DJ length profiles, and Simpson's diversity index. Whichever DNA sequence was most abundant in the deep sequencing data was defined as the immunodominant clone. CDR3 amino acid sequences were checked for sharing across subjects and were also compared against the VDJdb database and published repertoires. The public reads were quality trimmed at Q25 with fastp and then assembled into clones with MiXCR by TCRdb, keeping productive beta chains. Entries are consolidated by CDR3 protein sequence, retaining the most common genes and DNA. These V and J calls originate from TCRdb's pipeline instead of the authors' own analysis. The sample table holds a few hundred thousand distinct CDR3 sequences, of which 82% were seen once. Of the sample, 35% to 50% falls within the top ten clones.

Expansion of CD8+CD57+ cells had been shown by flow cytometry in the patients chosen for sequencing. Every patient had a diagnosis of severe acquired aplastic anemia based on International Study of Aplastic Anemia and Agranulocytosis and Camitta criteria. No patient had received any therapy when blood was sampled. TCR repertoires of sorted CD4+ and CD8+ blood T cells from severe aplastic anemia patients and healthy subjects were deep-sequenced in the study. Patients were enrolled under clinicaltrials.gov protocols 00001620, 01623167, 00001397, 00071045, 00081523 and 00961064 in the USA. Ficoll-Paque density gradient centrifugation was used to isolate peripheral blood mononuclear cells. Before DNA was extracted, CD4+ and CD8+ T cells were sorted using either FACS or magnetic beads.

The rearrangement joined TRBV7-9 to TRBJ2-1; the D gene is unclear. The sequenced material came from sorted CD4+, CD8+, or CD8+CD57+ T cells (not recorded which) from PBMCs. The TCR comes from a human donor with aplastic anemia. The DNA reads TGTGCCAGCAGCTTAGCCCCGACGAGGAGTGAGCAGTTCTTC. Its protein is CASSLAPTRSEQFF.